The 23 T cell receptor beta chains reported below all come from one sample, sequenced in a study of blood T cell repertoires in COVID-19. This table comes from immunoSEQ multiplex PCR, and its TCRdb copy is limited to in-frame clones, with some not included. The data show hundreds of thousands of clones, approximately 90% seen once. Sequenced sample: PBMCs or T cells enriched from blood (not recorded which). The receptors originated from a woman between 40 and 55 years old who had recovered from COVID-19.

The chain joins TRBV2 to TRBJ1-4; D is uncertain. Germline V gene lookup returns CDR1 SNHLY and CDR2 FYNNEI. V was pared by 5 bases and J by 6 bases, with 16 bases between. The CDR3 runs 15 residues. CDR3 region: CASSTRPGRDEKLFF. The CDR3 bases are TGTGCCAGCAGTACACGTCCGGGAAGGGATGAAAAACTGTTTTTT. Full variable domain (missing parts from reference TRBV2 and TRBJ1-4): EPEVTQTPSHQVTQMGQEVILRCVPISNHLYFYWYRQILGQKVEFLVSFYNNEISEKSEIFDDQFSVERPDGSNFTLKIRSTKLEDSAMYFCASSTRPGRDEKLFFGSGTQLSVL.

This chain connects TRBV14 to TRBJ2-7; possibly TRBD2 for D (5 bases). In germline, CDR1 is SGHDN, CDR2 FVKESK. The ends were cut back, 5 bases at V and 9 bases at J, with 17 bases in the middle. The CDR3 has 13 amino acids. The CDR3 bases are TGTGCCAGCAGCTTTCTATTCGGCAGCGGGCAGTACTTC. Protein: CASSFLFGSGQYF.

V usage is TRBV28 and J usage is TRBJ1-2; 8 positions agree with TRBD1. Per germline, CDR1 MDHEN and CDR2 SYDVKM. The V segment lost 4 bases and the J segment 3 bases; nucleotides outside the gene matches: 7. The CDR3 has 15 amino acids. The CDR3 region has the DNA TGTGCCAGCAGTTCCGGACAGGGTTTTGACTATGGCTACACCTTC. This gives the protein CASSSGQGFDYGYTF.

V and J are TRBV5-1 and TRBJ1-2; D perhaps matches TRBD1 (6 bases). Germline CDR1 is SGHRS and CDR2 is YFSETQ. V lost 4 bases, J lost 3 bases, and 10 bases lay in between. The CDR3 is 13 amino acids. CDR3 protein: CASSQDSYYGYTF. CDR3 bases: TGCGCCAGCAGCCAGGACAGTTACTATGGCTACACCTTC.

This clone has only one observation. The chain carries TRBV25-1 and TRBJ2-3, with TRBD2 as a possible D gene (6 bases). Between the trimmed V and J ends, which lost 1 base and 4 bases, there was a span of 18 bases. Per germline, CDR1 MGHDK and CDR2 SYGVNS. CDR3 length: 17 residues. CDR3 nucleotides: TGTGCCAGCAGTGAATGGGGGGTAGGGACGGTATCAGATACGCAGTATTTT. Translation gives CASSEWGVGTVSDTQYF.

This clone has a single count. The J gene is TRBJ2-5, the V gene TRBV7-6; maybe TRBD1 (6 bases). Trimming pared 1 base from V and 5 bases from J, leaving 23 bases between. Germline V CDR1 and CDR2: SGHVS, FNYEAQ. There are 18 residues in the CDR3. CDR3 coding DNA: TGTGCCAGCAGCTTAGAAGGGGCAGGGGTCCTTTCTGGGGAGACCCAGTACTTC. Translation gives CASSLEGAGVLSGETQYF.

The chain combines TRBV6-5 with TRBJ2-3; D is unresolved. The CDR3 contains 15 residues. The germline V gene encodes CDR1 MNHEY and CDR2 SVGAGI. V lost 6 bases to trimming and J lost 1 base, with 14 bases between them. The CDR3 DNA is TGTGCCAGCAGCTGGCTCAGGTCAGGCACAGATACGCAGTATTTT. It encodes CASSWLRSGTDTQYF.

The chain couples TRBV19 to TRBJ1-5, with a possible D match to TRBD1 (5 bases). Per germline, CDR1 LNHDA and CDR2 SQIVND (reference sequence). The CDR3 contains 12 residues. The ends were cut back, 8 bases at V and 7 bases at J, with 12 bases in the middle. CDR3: CASGQGWQPQHF. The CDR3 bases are TGTGCCAGTGGGCAGGGCTGGCAGCCCCAGCATTTT.

CDR3 amino acids: CASSGQGYEAFF. Here the CDR3 DNA reads TGTGCCAGCAGTGGACAGGGTTACGAAGCTTTCTTT. This rearrangement joins TRBV2 to TRBJ1-1; 7 nucleotides match TRBD1. This CDR3 spans 12 amino acids. Germline values: CDR1 SNHLY, CDR2 FYNNEI. V was clipped by 4 bases and J by 8 bases; unmatched bases: 4.

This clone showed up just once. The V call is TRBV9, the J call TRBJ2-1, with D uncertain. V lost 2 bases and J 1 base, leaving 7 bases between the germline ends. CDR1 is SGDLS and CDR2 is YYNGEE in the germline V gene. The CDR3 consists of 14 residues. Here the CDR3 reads CASSVGLSYNEQFF. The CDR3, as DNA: TGTGCCAGCAGCGTTGGCTTGTCCTACAATGAGCAGTTCTTC.

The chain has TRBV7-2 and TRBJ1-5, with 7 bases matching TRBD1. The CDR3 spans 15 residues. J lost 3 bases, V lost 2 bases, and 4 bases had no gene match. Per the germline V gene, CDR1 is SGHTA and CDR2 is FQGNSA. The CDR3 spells CASSLRGRDNQPQHF. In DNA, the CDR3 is TGTGCCAGCAGCTTAAGGGGGCGGGACAATCAGCCCCAGCATTTT.

CDR3 DNA: TGTGCCAGTAGTATGGAGGGAGGGCCGGTCTACGAGCAGTACTTC. Its translation is CASSMEGGPVYEQYF. J is TRBJ2-7 and V is TRBV19; 7 nucleotides line up with TRBD2. After removal of 3 bases from V and 3 bases from J, the junction contained 8 bases not matched to a gene. CDR3 length: 15 amino acids. The germline V gene has CDR1 LNHDA and CDR2 SQIVND (reference sequence).

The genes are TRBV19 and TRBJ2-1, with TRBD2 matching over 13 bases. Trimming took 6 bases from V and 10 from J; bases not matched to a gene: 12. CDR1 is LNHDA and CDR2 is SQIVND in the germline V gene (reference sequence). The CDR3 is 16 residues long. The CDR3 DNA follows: TGTGCCAGTAGCCTCGGCGGGGGACTAGCGGGACTGGAGCAGTTCTTC. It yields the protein CASSLGGGLAGLEQFF.

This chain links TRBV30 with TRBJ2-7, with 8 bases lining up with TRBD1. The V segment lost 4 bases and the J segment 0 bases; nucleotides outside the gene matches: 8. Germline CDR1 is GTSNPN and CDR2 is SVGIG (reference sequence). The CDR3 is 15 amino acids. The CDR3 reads CAWTGQGADSYEQYF. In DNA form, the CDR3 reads TGTGCCTGGACTGGACAGGGTGCGGACTCCTACGAGCAGTACTTC.

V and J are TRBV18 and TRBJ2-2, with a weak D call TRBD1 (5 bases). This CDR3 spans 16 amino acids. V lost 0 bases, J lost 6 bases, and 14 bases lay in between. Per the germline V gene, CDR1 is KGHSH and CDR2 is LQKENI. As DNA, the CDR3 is TGTGCCAGCTCACCACCACAGGTGAATGTCGCCGGGGAGCTGTTTTTT. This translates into CASSPPQVNVAGELFF.

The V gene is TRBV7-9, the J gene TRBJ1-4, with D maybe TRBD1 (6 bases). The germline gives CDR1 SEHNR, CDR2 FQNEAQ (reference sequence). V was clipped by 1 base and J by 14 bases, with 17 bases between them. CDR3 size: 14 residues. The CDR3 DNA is TGTGCCAGCAGCTTAGAAGCCGGAACAGGGCGGCTGTTTTTT. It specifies CASSLEAGTGRLFF.

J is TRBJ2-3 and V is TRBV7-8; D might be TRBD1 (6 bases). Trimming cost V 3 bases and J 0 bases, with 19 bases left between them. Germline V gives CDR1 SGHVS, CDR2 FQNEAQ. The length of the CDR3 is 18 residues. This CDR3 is CASSLGPDRSTSTDTQYF. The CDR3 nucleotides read TGTGCCAGCAGCTTGGGACCCGACAGGAGCACTAGCACAGATACGCAGTATTTT.

The CDR3 here is CASSFGLARAYEQYF. Written as DNA, the CDR3 is TGTGCCAGCAGTTTTGGACTAGCGAGGGCCTACGAGCAGTACTTC. The rearrangement uses TRBV27 and TRBJ2-7; 9 nucleotides align to TRBD2. Germline values: CDR1 MNHEY, CDR2 SMNVEV (reference sequence). This CDR3 is 15 amino acids long. V trimming: 3 bases; J trimming: 2 bases; junction bases outside the gene matches: 5.

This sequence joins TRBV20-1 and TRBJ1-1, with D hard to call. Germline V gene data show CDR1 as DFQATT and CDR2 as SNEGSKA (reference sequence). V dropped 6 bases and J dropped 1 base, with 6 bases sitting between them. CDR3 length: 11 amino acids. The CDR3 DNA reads TGCAGTGCCCCCCGGAACACTGAAGCTTTCTTT. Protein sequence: CSAPRNTEAFF.

As DNA, the CDR3 is TGCGCCAGCAGCCAAGCGGTAGCGGGAGGCCCAGTTAGAGGGTTAACCGGGGAGCTGTTTTTT. The encoded protein is CASSQAVAGGPVRGLTGELFF. This rearrangement joins TRBV4-3 to TRBJ2-2, with TRBD2 matching over 10 bases. This CDR3 has 21 residues. J lost 5 bases, V lost 1 base, and 19 bases had no gene match. CDR1 and CDR2 from the germline V gene are LGHNA and YSLEER.

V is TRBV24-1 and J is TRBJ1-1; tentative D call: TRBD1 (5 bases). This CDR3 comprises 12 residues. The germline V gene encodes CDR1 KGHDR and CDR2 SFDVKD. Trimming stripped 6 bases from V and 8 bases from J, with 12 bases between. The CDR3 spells CATSRFGQEAFF. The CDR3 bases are TGTGCCACCAGTCGATTCGGACAAGAAGCTTTCTTT.

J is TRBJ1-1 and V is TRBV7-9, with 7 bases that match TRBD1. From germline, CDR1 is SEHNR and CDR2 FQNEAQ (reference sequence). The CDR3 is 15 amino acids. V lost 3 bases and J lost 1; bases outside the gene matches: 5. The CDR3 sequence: CASSLYRGPNTEAFF. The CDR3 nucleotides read TGTGCCAGCAGCTTGTACAGGGGACCGAACACTGAAGCTTTCTTT.

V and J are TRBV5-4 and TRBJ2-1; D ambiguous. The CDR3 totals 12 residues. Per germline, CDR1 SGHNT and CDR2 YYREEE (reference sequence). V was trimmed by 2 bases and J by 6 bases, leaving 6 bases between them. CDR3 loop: CASSFNSNEQFF. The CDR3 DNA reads TGTGCCAGCAGCTTTAATAGCAATGAGCAGTTCTTC.